The next 12 T cell receptor beta chains were all read from a single sample in a study of cytomegalovirus exposure and HLA in healthy donors. Primers: 60 Vbeta forward and 13 Jbeta reverse. Data came from immunoSEQ multiplex PCR; TCRdb stores just in-frame clones and leaves some out. Seen here are 95,000 to 150,000 clones, about three quarters observed once, and the top ten hold 3.3%. The sequenced material came from PBMCs. These receptors were obtained from a woman aged 25 to 39 in good health and CMV-seropositive.

The chain uses TRBV4-1 and TRBJ1-1; TRBD1 might be the D (5 bases). V was shortened by 3 bases and J by 4 bases, with 18 bases between the two germline ends. This CDR3 has 16 amino acids. The germline CDR1 and CDR2 sequences are MGHRA and YSYEKL. CDR3 coding DNA: TGCGCCAGCAGCCATAAAGATAACTCGGGGGGCACTGAAGCTTTCTTT. Its protein is CASSHKDNSGGTEAFF.

This clone has a handful of counts. The chain carries TRBV7-6 and TRBJ2-1; TRBD2 agrees at 12 bases. V lost 4 bases, J lost 9 bases, and 22 bases stayed unmatched. Looked up from germline, CDR1 is SGHVS and CDR2 is FNYEAQ. This CDR3 is built from 20 residues. The DNA for the CDR3 is TGTGCCAGCAGCTGGAATGTAGGACTAGCGGGGTGGCTTGGGGGGGGTGAGCAGTTCTTC. Amino acids: CASSWNVGLAGWLGGGEQFF.

This chain uses TRBV29-1 with TRBJ2-7; TRBD1 matches 7 bases. J lost 1 base, V lost 6 bases, and 12 bases had no gene match. The CDR3 is 15 residues long. Germline V CDR1 and CDR2: SQVTM, ANQGSEA. For the CDR3, the DNA is TGCAGCGTCGGGACCCGGGACAGTCTTTCCTACGAGCAGTACTTC. The encoded protein is CSVGTRDSLSYEQYF.

CDR3 sequence reads: CASSLGTGDYGYTF. CDR3 bases: TGTGCCAGCAGCTTAGGGACAGGGGACTATGGCTACACCTTC. This chain links TRBV13 with TRBJ1-2; 8 bases align to TRBD1. The CDR3 consists of 14 residues. The V segment lost 0 bases and the J segment 3 bases; nucleotides outside the gene matches: 0. Germline V CDR1 and CDR2: PRHDT, FYEKMQ (reference sequence).

The chain recombines TRBV6-5 with TRBJ1-2; tentatively, D is TRBD1 (6 bases). The CDR3 loop spans 14 amino acids. Germline V gene data show CDR1 as MNHEY and CDR2 as SVGAGI. The V end was cut by 8 bases, the J end by 1 base, with 14 bases between. The CDR3 loop is CASSRDTFNYGYTF. In DNA, the CDR3 is TGTGCCAGCTCCCGGGACACCTTTAACTATGGCTACACCTTC.

In nucleotides, the CDR3 is TGTGCCAGCAGCCGTAAACCGGGACTAGCGGGGTTCACCGGGGAGCTGTTTTTT. The encoded protein is CASSRKPGLAGFTGELFF. The chain is built from TRBV5-8 and TRBJ2-2; 13 bases align to TRBD2. Trimming cost V 4 bases and J 4 bases; bases outside gene matches: 10. CDR1 is SGHTS and CDR2 is YDEGEE in the germline V gene. This CDR3 is built from 18 residues.

The sample holds a few counts of this clone. The chain couples TRBV4-2 to TRBJ2-1, with TRBD2 matching over 10 bases. Germline-derived CDR1 and CDR2 are LGHNA and YNFKEQ. This CDR3 contains 18 residues. Unmatched junction bases numbered 12, after V lost 0 bases and J lost 7 bases. DNA of the CDR3: TGTGCCAGCAGCCAAGAGGCATTCAGGACTAGCGGCCGGAATGAGCAGTTCTTC. Protein sequence: CASSQEAFRTSGRNEQFF.

This sequence joins TRBV7-9 and TRBJ1-3; 11 nucleotides line up with TRBD1. J gave up 2 bases and V 4 bases, and 7 bases lay outside the gene matches. The CDR3 contains 17 residues. CDR1 and CDR2 from the germline V gene are SEHNR and FQNEAQ (reference sequence). The chain's CDR3 is CASSSGQGARAGNTIYF. As DNA, the CDR3 is TGTGCCAGCAGCTCTGGACAGGGGGCTAGGGCTGGAAACACCATATATTTT.

The V and J genes are TRBV11-2 and TRBJ1-3, with D possibly TRBD1 on 6 matching bases. The germline gives CDR1 SGHAT, CDR2 FQNNGV. Trimming cost V 2 bases and J 0 bases, with 8 bases left between them. The CDR3 is 15 amino acids. DNA for the CDR3: TGTGCCAGCAGCTTAAGGGACACCTCTGGAAACACCATATATTTT. This codes for CASSLRDTSGNTIYF.

The V and J genes are TRBV7-9 and TRBJ2-3; TRBD2 agrees at 13 bases. The V gene end was trimmed by 4 bases and the J gene end by 2 bases; junction bases not matched to a gene: 3. The CDR3 loop spans 16 amino acids. Germline CDR1 SEHNR, CDR2 FQNEAQ (reference sequence). CDR3 DNA sequence: TGTGCCAGCAGCTCCGGACTAGCGGGGGACACAGATACGCAGTATTTT. Its protein is CASSSGLAGDTDTQYF.

This clone was picked up a small number of times. CDR3 in amino acids: CASSLAGNNEQFF. In DNA form, the CDR3 reads TGCGCCAGCAGCTTGGCCGGGAACAATGAGCAGTTCTTC. This chain joins TRBV5-1 and TRBJ2-1; tentative D call: TRBD2 (5 bases). Deletions cut 0 bases from V and 5 bases from J, with 6 bases between. This CDR3 contains 13 residues. Germline lookup yields CDR1 SGHRS and CDR2 YFSETQ.

As concerns this clone: The same CDR3 can be traced to other DNA sequences in this sample. This chain joins TRBV4-3 and TRBJ1-2, with a tentative D call TRBD1 (6 bases). Germline V gene data show CDR1 as LGHNA and CDR2 as YSLEER. The CDR3 consists of 13 residues. Deletions cut 4 bases from V and 7 bases from J, with 13 bases between. The CDR3 region has the DNA TGCGCCAGCAGCCCCTCTACAGGGTTTGGCTACACCTTC. Protein: CASSPSTGFGYTF.